Below are 31 T cell receptor beta chains sequenced from a single sample in a study of blood T cell repertoires in COVID-19. The assay was immunoSEQ multiplex PCR, and TCRdb's table has in-frame clones only and misses some. The sample has roughly 250,000 clones, roughly 82% seen once; the top ten hold more than 4.5%. Sequencing was performed on peripheral blood. These receptors were obtained from a woman aged 80 or over with active or convalescent COVID-19.

This clone was counted a few times. This chain joins TRBV3-1 (or the pseudogene TRBV3-2) and TRBJ1-2, with 10 bases fitting TRBD1. Germline values: CDR1 LGHDT, CDR2 YNNKEL (reference sequence). The CDR3 sequence is 14 residues long. The ends lost 3 bases at V and 8 bases at J; junction bases unmatched: 6. The CDR3 sequence is CASSQTGGSVGYTF. Here the CDR3 DNA reads TGTGCCAGCAGCCAGACAGGGGGCTCTGTAGGCTACACCTTC.

The genes are TRBV28 and TRBJ1-2; perhaps TRBD1 as D (5 bases). Trimming removed 5 bases from V and 4 bases from J, with 20 bases in between. Germline loops: CDR1 MDHEN, CDR2 SYDVKM. The CDR3 totals 16 residues. The CDR3 DNA reads TGTGCCAGCAGTCCGTCGACAGTCCTGATCGTCTATGGCTACACCTTC. This sequence encodes CASSPSTVLIVYGYTF.

The chain couples TRBV18 to TRBJ2-7, with 12 nucleotides matching TRBD2. This CDR3 is built from 15 residues. The germline V gene encodes CDR1 KGHSH and CDR2 LQKENI. The V segment lost 3 bases and the J segment 5 bases; nucleotides outside the gene matches: 5. This CDR3 is CASSPSLAGGDEQYF. The DNA for the CDR3 is TGTGCCAGCTCACCCTCCCTAGCGGGAGGGGACGAGCAGTACTTC.

This clone was observed a handful of times. CDR3: CASKPGLAGTGELFF. The CDR3 DNA is TGTGCCAGCAAACCGGGACTAGCGGGCACCGGGGAGCTGTTTTTT. The gene calls are TRBV27 and TRBJ2-2; 12 nucleotides line up with TRBD2. Trimming cost V 7 bases and J 4 bases; bases outside gene matches: 4. This CDR3 has 15 residues. The germline CDR1 and CDR2 sequences are MNHEY and SMNVEV (reference sequence).

CDR3 DNA sequence: TGTGCCAGCTCACCCCGACCGACAGGGGGAAGGTGGGAGACCCAGTACTTC. It encodes CASSPRPTGGRWETQYF. The chain recombines TRBV18 with TRBJ2-5; TRBD1 agrees at 9 bases. Germline assignment: CDR1 KGHSH and CDR2 LQKENI. V was pared by 3 bases and J by 5 bases, with 13 bases of the junction left unmatched. The CDR3 has 17 amino acids.

The chain employs TRBV28 and TRBJ2-7; 8 bases are shared with TRBD2. Germline loops: CDR1 MDHEN, CDR2 SYDVKM. The CDR3 is made up of 15 amino acids. With V trimmed by 5 bases and J by 3 bases, 9 bases remained unmatched. The CDR3 sequence is CASSPGTRTLYEQYF. DNA for the CDR3: TGTGCCAGCAGTCCCGGGACTAGGACCCTCTACGAGCAGTACTTC.

The CDR3 loop is CASSSTGTYGYTF. The CDR3 DNA is TGTGCCAGCAGTTCGACAGGGACCTATGGCTACACCTTC. The genes are TRBV28 and TRBJ1-2, with 7 bases identical to TRBD1. Germline assignment: CDR1 MDHEN and CDR2 SYDVKM. With V trimmed by 4 bases and J by 4 bases, 3 bases remained unmatched. CDR3 length: 13 residues.

This chain joins TRBV5-5 and TRBJ1-2, with D possibly matching TRBD1 (6 bases). Trimming pared 4 bases from V and 5 bases from J, leaving 24 bases between. Germline V lookup: CDR1 SGHKS, CDR2 YYEKEE (reference sequence). The CDR3 sequence is 17 residues long. Here the CDR3 reads CASSPNLGGADKYGYTF. CDR3 coding DNA: TGTGCCAGCAGCCCCAACCTAGGGGGGGCCGACAAGTATGGCTACACCTTC. The whole variable domain, filled in from reference TRBV5-5 and TRBJ1-2, reads DAGVTQSPTHLIKTRGQQVTLRCSPISGHKSVSWYQQVLGQGPQFIFQYYEKEERGRGNFPDRFSARQFPNYSSELNVNALLLGDSALYLCASSPNLGGADKYGYTFGSGTRLTVV.

The chain combines TRBV29-1 with TRBJ1-2; 9 bases are shared with TRBD1. In germline, CDR1 is SQVTM, CDR2 ANQGSEA. This CDR3 contains 13 residues. J was trimmed by 4 bases and V by 4 bases; bases with no gene match: 4. CDR3 coding DNA: TGCAGCGTTGCTCAGGACAGGGGCTATGGCTACACCTTC. Its translation: CSVAQDRGYGYTF. Variable domain in full (rest from reference TRBV29-1 and TRBJ1-2): SAVISQKPSRDICQRGTSLTIQCQVDSQVTMMFWYRQQPGQSLTLIATANQGSEATYESGFVIDKFPISRPNLTFSTLTVSNMSPEDSSIYLCSVAQDRGYGYTFGSGTRLTVV.

This clone has a handful of counts. One end of the junction fails to match germline, which may point to a read error. V and J are TRBV7-7 and TRBJ2-2; TRBD1 aligns across 9 bases. The CDR3 totals 14 residues. Germline V gives CDR1 SSHAT, CDR2 FNYEAQ (reference sequence). The CDR3 region has the DNA TGTGCTAGCAGCCCGGACAGGGGAACCGGGGAGCTGTTTTTT. Translated: CASSPDRGTGELFF.

On this clone: Other DNA sequences in the sample encode the same CDR3. CDR3 nucleotide sequence: TGTGCCAGCAGCCAAGGGCAGAACTATGGCTACACCTTC. As protein: CASSQGQNYGYTF. The rearrangement joins TRBV3-1 (or the pseudogene TRBV3-2) to TRBJ1-2; D is unresolved. Germline loops: CDR1 LGHDT, CDR2 YNNKEL (reference sequence). Trimming pared 1 base from V and 2 bases from J, leaving 5 bases between. The CDR3 loop spans 13 amino acids.

The gene calls are TRBV6-2 or TRBV6-3 and TRBJ1-2; TRBD1 matches 7 bases. The CDR3 runs 14 residues. V was clipped by 2 bases and J by 7 bases; unmatched bases: 7. Germline V CDR1 and CDR2: MNHEY, SVGEGT. CDR3 in amino acids: CASSYQRTGAGYTF. CDR3 coding DNA: TGTGCCAGCAGTTACCAGAGGACAGGCGCTGGCTACACCTTC.

CDR3 bases: TGCGCCAGCAGCTTTTACGGTAACTCCTACAATGAGCAGTTCTTC. As protein: CASSFYGNSYNEQFF. J is TRBJ2-1 and V is TRBV5-1, with D uncertain. The germline V gene encodes CDR1 SGHRS and CDR2 YFSETQ. The CDR3 sequence is 15 residues long. Trimming removed 2 bases from V and 0 bases from J, with 9 bases in between. The full variable domain, in which reference TRBV5-1 and TRBJ2-1 provide the parts outside the CDR3, is KAGVTQTPRYLIKTRGQQVTLSCSPISGHRSVSWYQQTPGQGLQFLFEYFSETQRNKGNFPGRFSGRQFSNSRSEMNVSTLELGDSALYLCASSFYGNSYNEQFFGPGTRLTVL.

The chain joins TRBV24-1 to TRBJ2-2, with D maybe TRBD2 (5 bases). Trimming stripped 0 bases from V and 0 bases from J, with 7 bases between. Germline CDR1 and CDR2: KGHDR and SFDVKD. The CDR3 extends over 16 amino acids. The CDR3 DNA follows: TGTGCCACCAGTGATTTGCGAGGGCCGAACACCGGGGAGCTGTTTTTT. This translates into CATSDLRGPNTGELFF.

The rearrangement joins TRBV4-2 to TRBJ2-1, with 9 bases lining up with TRBD2. The CDR3 is made up of 16 amino acids. Germline V lookup: CDR1 LGHNA, CDR2 YNFKEQ. Trimming removed 1 base from V and 7 bases from J; junction bases left unmatched: 8. The CDR3 spells CASSQAVASGVNEQFF. CDR3 nucleotides: TGTGCCAGCAGCCAAGCGGTCGCTAGCGGGGTTAATGAGCAGTTCTTC.

The chain has TRBV5-1 and TRBJ1-6; D unresolved. Trimming removed 0 bases from V and 6 bases from J, with 10 bases in between. The CDR3 loop spans 15 amino acids. Germline CDR1 SGHRS, CDR2 YFSETQ. CDR3 coding DNA: TGCGCCAGCAGCTTGGAAGGCCAGCGTAATTCACCCCTCCACTTT. It is translated as CASSLEGQRNSPLHF. The full variable domain, completed using reference TRBV5-1 and TRBJ1-6, is KAGVTQTPRYLIKTRGQQVTLSCSPISGHRSVSWYQQTPGQGLQFLFEYFSETQRNKGNFPGRFSGRQFSNSRSEMNVSTLELGDSALYLCASSLEGQRNSPLHFGNGTRLTVT.

This chain uses TRBV28 with TRBJ2-1; 11 nucleotides match TRBD2. V gave up 3 bases and J gave up 7 bases; unmatched junction bases: 8. This CDR3 is 16 amino acids long. Germline CDR1 is MDHEN and CDR2 is SYDVKM. The CDR3 protein is CASSFFWTSGSNEQFF. The CDR3 coding sequence is TGTGCCAGCAGTTTTTTTTGGACTAGCGGGTCAAATGAGCAGTTCTTC. The full variable domain, completed using reference TRBV28 and TRBJ2-1, is DVKVTQSSRYLVKRTGEKVFLECVQDMDHENMFWYRQDPGLGLRLIYFSYDVKMKEKGDIPEGYSVSREKKERFSLILESASTNQTSMYLCASSFFWTSGSNEQFFGPGTRLTVL.

This chain uses TRBV7-2 with TRBJ2-3, with D unclear. CDR3 length equals 13 residues. Per the germline V gene, CDR1 is SGHTA and CDR2 is FQGNSA. V lost 0 bases to trimming and J lost 2 bases, with 3 bases between them. The CDR3 is CASSLAATDTQYF. The CDR3 DNA sequence: TGTGCCAGCAGCTTAGCGGCCACAGATACGCAGTATTTT.

The genes are TRBV11-3 and TRBJ2-1; D unresolved. Trimming cost V 3 bases and J 0 bases, with 6 bases left between them. Germline assignment: CDR1 SGHNT and CDR2 YENEEA. The CDR3 runs 14 residues. The CDR3, as DNA: TGTGCCAGCAGCTTGAGGAGCTCCTACAATGAGCAGTTCTTC. As protein: CASSLRSSYNEQFF.

The chain carries TRBV20-1 and TRBJ2-5, with D possibly TRBD1 on 7 matching bases. Germline V lookup: CDR1 DFQATT, CDR2 SNEGSKA (reference sequence). V lost 3 bases and J 2 bases, leaving 22 bases between the germline ends. The CDR3 is made up of 17 amino acids. The DNA for the CDR3 is TGCAGTGCTAGTTGGCCCTTGCGGGACAGACCTCAAGAGACCCAGTACTTC. This gives the protein CSASWPLRDRPQETQYF.

The chain carries TRBV7-6 and TRBJ2-1; possibly TRBD2 for D (6 bases). The CDR3 is 16 residues long. V lost 0 bases and J 2 bases, leaving 11 bases between the germline ends. CDR1 and CDR2 (germline): SGHVS, FNYEAQ. The CDR3 protein is CASSLAGGGAYNEQFF. CDR3 nucleotide sequence: TGTGCCAGCAGCTTAGCGGGCGGAGGGGCCTACAATGAGCAGTTCTTC. The full variable domain, in which reference TRBV7-6 and TRBJ2-1 provide the parts outside the CDR3, is GAGVSQSPRYKVTKRGQDVALRCDPISGHVSLYWYRQALGQGPEFLTYFNYEAQQDKSGLPNDRFSAERPEGSISTLTIQRTEQRDSAMYRCASSLAGGGAYNEQFFGPGTRLTVL.

This clone was observed once. The genes are TRBV7-9 and TRBJ1-4, with 7 bases that match TRBD1. Germline V gene sequence: CDR1 SEHNR, CDR2 FQNEAQ (reference sequence). Trimming removed 5 bases from V and 8 bases from J; junction bases left unmatched: 11. The CDR3 length is 15 residues. The CDR3 loop reads CASSEMTGREEKLFF. The CDR3 DNA follows: TGTGCCAGCAGCGAGATGACAGGGAGAGAGGAAAAACTGTTTTTT.

In its sample, this clone was seen a few times. This chain links TRBV7-9 with TRBJ2-1; TRBD2 aligns across 8 bases. The CDR3 covers 15 residues. V shed 7 bases, J shed 2 bases, and the junction held 7 bases outside the gene matches. Per the germline V gene, CDR1 is SEHNR and CDR2 is FQNEAQ (reference sequence). The CDR3 DNA follows: TGTGCCAGCATACAAACTAGCGGACCCTACAATGAGCAGTTCTTC. Protein sequence: CASIQTSGPYNEQFF.

This CDR3 is CASSPRITGGAGETQYF. In DNA, the CDR3 is TGTGCCAGCTCACCACGAATTACAGGGGGCGCTGGGGAGACCCAGTACTTC. The genes are TRBV18 and TRBJ2-5, with 9 bases that match TRBD1. V shed 1 base, J shed 5 bases, and the junction held 11 bases outside the gene matches. CDR3 size: 17 residues. Germline CDR1 KGHSH, CDR2 LQKENI.

In regard to this clone: Different DNA sequences within this sample yield the same CDR3. This sequence joins TRBV5-1 and TRBJ2-5; tentative D call: TRBD2 (5 bases). The CDR3 runs to 14 residues. In germline, CDR1 is SGHRS, CDR2 YFSETQ. The ends were cut back, 1 base at V and 5 bases at J, with 12 bases in the middle. The CDR3 reads CASSLSGSGETQYF. The CDR3 DNA reads TGCGCCAGCAGCTTGAGCGGCTCTGGGGAGACCCAGTACTTC.

This clone was seen a single time. The junction does not match germline at one end; this may be a read error. The CDR3 loop reads CASSTNGEWNQPQHF. Here the CDR3 DNA reads TGCGCCAGCAGTACCAACGGGGAATGGAATCAGCCCCAGCATTTC. The chain links TRBV5-1 to TRBJ1-5; D not certain. The CDR3 totals 15 residues. Germline assignment: CDR1 SGHRS and CDR2 YFSETQ.

This chain connects TRBV3-1 (or the pseudogene TRBV3-2) to TRBJ2-5; D is possibly TRBD1 (5 bases). Trimming left V 2 bases short and J 2 bases short, with 12 bases between. Germline CDR1 reads LGHDT; CDR2 reads YNNKEL (reference sequence). There are 15 residues in the CDR3. The CDR3 loop is CASSQMFQGQETQYF. The CDR3 DNA reads as TGTGCCAGCAGCCAAATGTTCCAGGGACAAGAGACCCAGTACTTC.

The rearrangement joins TRBV28 to TRBJ2-1; 11 positions agree with TRBD2. V lost 8 bases and J lost 1; bases outside the gene matches: 7. Germline V gene lookup returns CDR1 MDHEN and CDR2 SYDVKM. The CDR3 sequence is 16 residues long. The CDR3 DNA reads as TGTGCCAGCCTAGGACTAGCGGGCAATTCCTACAATGAGCAGTTCTTC. It translates to CASLGLAGNSYNEQFF. Looking up the rest from reference TRBV28 and TRBJ2-1 gives the full variable domain: DVKVTQSSRYLVKRTGEKVFLECVQDMDHENMFWYRQDPGLGLRLIYFSYDVKMKEKGDIPEGYSVSREKKERFSLILESASTNQTSMYLCASLGLAGNSYNEQFFGPGTRLTVL.

The rearrangement joins TRBV2 to TRBJ2-7; D not resolved. Between the trimmed V and J ends, which lost 3 bases and 6 bases, there was a span of 9 bases. The germline CDR1 and CDR2 sequences are SNHLY and FYNNEI. The CDR3 consists of 12 residues. The CDR3 bases are TGTGCCAGCAGTGACCCCATCGGCGAGCAGTACTTC. Amino acids: CASSDPIGEQYF.

The gene calls are TRBV12-3 or TRBV12-4 and TRBJ2-4; D is unclear. With 6 bases removed from V and 6 bases from J, the gap between germline ends came to 12 bases. The CDR3 extends over 13 amino acids. The CDR3 region has the DNA TGTGCCAGCAGCACCGGAGCGAGAAACATTCAGTACTTC. Amino acids: CASSTGARNIQYF.

The chain carries TRBV7-6 and TRBJ1-3; a possible D gene is TRBD1 (6 bases). From germline, CDR1 is SGHVS and CDR2 FNYEAQ. V gave up 0 bases and J gave up 2 bases, with 8 bases separating them. This CDR3 is built from 15 residues. CDR3 DNA: TGTGCCAGCAGCTTAGCAGGACAGACTGGAAACACCATATATTTT. Translating it yields CASSLAGQTGNTIYF.